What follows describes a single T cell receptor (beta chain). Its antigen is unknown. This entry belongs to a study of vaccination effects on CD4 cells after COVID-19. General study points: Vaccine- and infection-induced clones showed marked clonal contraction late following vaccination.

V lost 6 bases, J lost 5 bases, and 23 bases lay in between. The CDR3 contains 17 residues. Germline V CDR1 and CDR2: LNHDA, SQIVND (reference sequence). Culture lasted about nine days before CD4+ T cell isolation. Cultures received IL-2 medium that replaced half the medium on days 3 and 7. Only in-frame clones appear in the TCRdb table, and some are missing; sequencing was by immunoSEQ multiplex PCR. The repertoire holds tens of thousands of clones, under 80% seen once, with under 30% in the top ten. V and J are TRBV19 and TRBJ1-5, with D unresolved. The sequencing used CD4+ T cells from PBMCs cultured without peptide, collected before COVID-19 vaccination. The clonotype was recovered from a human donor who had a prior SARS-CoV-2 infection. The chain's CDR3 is CASSPRPKEVGDQPQHF. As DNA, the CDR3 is TGTGCCAGTAGCCCCAGACCTAAGGAGGTTGGTGATCAGCCCCAGCATTTT. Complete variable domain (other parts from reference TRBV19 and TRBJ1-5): DGGITQSPKYLFRKEGQNVTLSCEQNLNHDAMYWYRQDPGQGLRLIYYSQIVNDFQKGDIAEGYSVSREKKESFPLTVTSAQKNPTAFYLCASSPRPKEVGDQPQHFGDGTRLSIL.